The 14 T cell receptor beta chains below all came from one sample that was sequenced in a study of regulatory T cells in long-lasting Graves disease. Described time point: newly diagnosed GD, antithyroid drugs for less than 3 months. The TCR library was made from RNA that had been extracted from PBMCs in TRIzol. The authors built TCR beta libraries using iRepertoire HTBI primers and Arm-PCR of CDR3 regions. Using its own MiXCR run on the multiplex PCR reads, TCRdb lists one record per CDR3 protein. There are roughly 500,000 distinct CDR3 sequences in the sample; roughly 13% occur only once, and 10% lies in the top ten. The same data also went into a second study, on T cells in Graves' hyperthyroidism and ophthalmopathy.

The sample was peripheral blood mononuclear cells (PBMCs), taken at new diagnosis, from a patient treated with antithyroid drugs. These receptors originate from a man aged 30 to 45 with Graves disease.

This clonotype appeared many times. The chain has TRBV6-1 and TRBJ2-2; D may be TRBD2 (5 bases). The V and J ends lost 6 bases and 7 bases respectively, with 9 bases between them. The CDR3 has 12 residues. Germline loops: CDR1 MNHNS, CDR2 SASEGT. The CDR3 DNA reads TGTGCCAGCAGGCTAGCCGTCGGGGAGCTGTTTTTT. Translation: CASRLAVGELFF.

In its sample, this clonotype was seen many times. This chain links TRBV12-3 or TRBV12-4 with TRBJ2-1; 8 nucleotides match TRBD2. Trimming took 10 bases from V and 0 from J; bases not matched to a gene: 8. The CDR3 covers 15 residues. This chain's CDR3 is CATTRGGGSYNEQFF. The CDR3 coding sequence is TGTGCCACCACCCGGGGGGGGGGCTCCTACAATGAGCAGTTCTTC.

The table lists this clonotype with many counts. CDR3 protein: CASSLGPHGQPQHF. In DNA form, the CDR3 reads TGTGCCAGCAGCTTAGGTCCACATGGCCAGCCCCAGCATTTT. J is TRBJ1-5 and V is TRBV7-9; D is unclear. The CDR3 has 14 amino acids. Germline assignment: CDR1 SEHNR and CDR2 FQNEAQ (reference sequence). V gave up 1 base and J gave up 7 bases, with 11 bases separating them.

There are many counts of this clonotype. The genes are TRBV27 and TRBJ2-3, with D hard to call. CDR3 length: 13 residues. The V gene lost 8 bases and the J gene lost 2 bases, with 11 bases spanning the gap. CDR1 is MNHEY, CDR2 SMNVEV, per germline (reference sequence). In DNA form, the CDR3 reads TGTGCCAGCTCCGTCGCAAACACAGATACGCAGTATTTT. It codes for CASSVANTDTQYF.

The table lists this clonotype with many counts. The chain is built from TRBV7-9 and TRBJ1-5; tentatively, D is TRBD1 (5 bases). The CDR3 runs 16 residues. V gave up 5 bases and J gave up 6 bases, with 20 bases separating them. Germline lookup yields CDR1 SEHNR and CDR2 FQNEAQ (reference sequence). CDR3 loop: CASSPGGAGGSQPQHF. As DNA, the CDR3 is TGTGCCAGCAGCCCCGGTGGGGCGGGTGGAAGTCAGCCCCAGCATTTT.

Turning to this clonotype: This may arise from a read error, as a much more abundant clone is one base away. The V call is TRBV29-1, the J call TRBJ2-1, with D unclear. The CDR3 has 14 amino acids. V was trimmed by 1 base and J by 10 bases, leaving 17 bases between them. Germline V CDR1 and CDR2: SQVTM, ANQGSEA. The CDR3 is CSVEGVGWAYEQFF. The CDR3 DNA is TGCAGCGTTGAAGGTGTAGGCTGGGCCTACGAGCAGTTCTTC.

The table lists this clonotype with many counts. V and J are TRBV7-6 and TRBJ2-5; D is perhaps TRBD1 (6 bases). The V gene lost 4 bases and the J gene lost 2 bases, with 14 bases spanning the gap. CDR1 is SGHVS, CDR2 FNYEAQ, per germline. The CDR3 is 15 residues long. The CDR3 coding sequence is TGTGCCAGCAGCTACAAGACAGGTTTGCAAGAGACCCAGTACTTC. Residues: CASSYKTGLQETQYF.

This clonotype was seen many times. The chain employs TRBV27 and TRBJ2-7; tentatively, D is TRBD2 (6 bases). Trimming left V 3 bases short and J 3 bases short, with 15 bases between. Germline assignment: CDR1 MNHEY and CDR2 SMNVEV (reference sequence). This CDR3 spans 15 amino acids. The CDR3 DNA is TGTGCCAGCAGTTTTAGTTGGCAGGGAGGCTACGAGCAGTACTTC. Encoded protein: CASSFSWQGGYEQYF.

This clonotype was counted between two and nine times. V is TRBV7-9 and J is TRBJ2-3; 13 nucleotides align to TRBD2. J gave up 6 bases and V 1 base, and 13 bases lay outside the gene matches. The CDR3 is made up of 19 amino acids. The germline CDR1 and CDR2 sequences are SEHNR and FQNEAQ (reference sequence). CDR3 loop: CASSLGRLAGGLLVDTQYF. CDR3 nucleotides: TGTGCCAGCAGCTTAGGTCGACTAGCGGGAGGCCTCCTTGTCGATACGCAGTATTTT.

This clonotype has more than one count but fewer than ten. The chain employs TRBV11-2 and TRBJ1-5, with D hard to call. Deletions cut 2 bases from V and 1 base from J, with 9 bases between. Germline V gene data show CDR1 as SGHAT and CDR2 as FQNNGV. The CDR3 has 15 amino acids. CDR3 nucleotides: TGTGCCAGCAGCTTATCAGGTTCCAGCAATCAGCCCCAGCATTTT. This codes for CASSLSGSSNQPQHF.

This clonotype came up many times. The J gene is TRBJ2-3, the V gene TRBV5-1, with D perhaps matching TRBD1 (6 bases). Germline CDR1 reads SGHRS; CDR2 reads YFSETQ. The CDR3 runs to 16 residues. Trimming took 3 bases from V and 2 from J, leaving 16 bases between them. This CDR3 is CASSSDSQSSTDTQYF. The CDR3 bases are TGCGCCAGCAGCTCGGACAGCCAATCCTCCACAGATACGCAGTATTTT. Looking up the rest from reference TRBV5-1 and TRBJ2-3 gives the full variable domain: KAGVTQTPRYLIKTRGQQVTLSCSPISGHRSVSWYQQTPGQGLQFLFEYFSETQRNKGNFPGRFSGRQFSNSRSEMNVSTLELGDSALYLCASSSDSQSSTDTQYFGPGTRLTVL.

This clonotype appeared many times. This chain connects TRBV27 to TRBJ2-5; a possible D gene is TRBD2 (6 bases). The V gene lost 1 base and the J gene lost 4 bases, with 13 bases spanning the gap. Germline-derived CDR1 and CDR2 are MNHEY and SMNVEV (reference sequence). The CDR3 is 15 amino acids. CDR3 sequence: CASSLWGERRETQYF. CDR3 nucleotides: TGTGCCAGCAGTTTATGGGGGGAACGGAGAGAGACCCAGTACTTC.

This clonotype was seen only a few times. This may stem from a read error, because a much larger clone lies one nucleotide away. The chain recombines TRBV29-1 with TRBJ2-7, with a possible D match to TRBD1 (5 bases). This CDR3 has 12 residues. Trimming took off 4 bases at V and 3 bases at J, with 10 bases between the two ends. Germline CDR1 and CDR2: SQVTM and ANQGSEA. CDR3 in amino acids: CSVAWGGYEQYF. The DNA for the CDR3 is TGCAGCGTTGCGTGGGGCGGCTACGAGCAGTACTTC.

J is TRBJ2-5 and V is TRBV9; 8 nucleotides agree with TRBD2. Germline trimming cut 4 bases from V and 5 bases from J; bases unmatched to any gene: 7. Germline loops: CDR1 SGDLS, CDR2 YYNGEE. The CDR3 runs 14 residues. The CDR3 DNA reads TGTGCCAGCAGCACTAGCGGAAGAGGGGAGACCCAGTACTTC. Amino acid sequence: CASSTSGRGETQYF.